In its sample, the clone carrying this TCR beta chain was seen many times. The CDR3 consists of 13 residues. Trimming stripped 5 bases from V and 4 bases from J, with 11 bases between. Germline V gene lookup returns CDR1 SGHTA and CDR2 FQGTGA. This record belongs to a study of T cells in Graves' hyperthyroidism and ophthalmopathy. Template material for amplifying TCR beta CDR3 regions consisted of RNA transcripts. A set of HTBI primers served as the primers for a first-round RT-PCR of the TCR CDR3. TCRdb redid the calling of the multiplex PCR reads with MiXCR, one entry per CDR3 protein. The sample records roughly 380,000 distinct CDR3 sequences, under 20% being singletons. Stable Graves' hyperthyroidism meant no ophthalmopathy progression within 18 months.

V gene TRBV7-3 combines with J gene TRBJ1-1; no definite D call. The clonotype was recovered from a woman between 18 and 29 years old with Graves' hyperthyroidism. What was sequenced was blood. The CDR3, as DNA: TGTGCCAGCAGCCGACAACGGAGCACTGAAGCTTTCTTT. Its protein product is CASSRQRSTEAFF.